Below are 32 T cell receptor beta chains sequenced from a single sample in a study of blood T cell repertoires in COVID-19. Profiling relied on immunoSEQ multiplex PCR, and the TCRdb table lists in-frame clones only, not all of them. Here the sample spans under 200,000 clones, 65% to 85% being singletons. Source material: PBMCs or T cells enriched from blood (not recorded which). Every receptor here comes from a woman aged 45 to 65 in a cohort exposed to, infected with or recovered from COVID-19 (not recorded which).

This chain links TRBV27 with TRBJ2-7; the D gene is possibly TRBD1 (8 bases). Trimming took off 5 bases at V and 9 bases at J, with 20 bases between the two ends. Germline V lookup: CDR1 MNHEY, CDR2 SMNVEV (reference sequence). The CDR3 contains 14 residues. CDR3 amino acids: CASSKDREGARQYF. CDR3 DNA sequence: TGTGCCAGCAGTAAGGACAGGGAGGGGGCGCGGCAGTACTTC.

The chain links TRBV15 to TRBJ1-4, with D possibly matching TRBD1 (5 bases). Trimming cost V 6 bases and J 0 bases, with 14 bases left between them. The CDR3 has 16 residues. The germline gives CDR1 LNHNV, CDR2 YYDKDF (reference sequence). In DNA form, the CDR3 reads TGTGCCACCAGGCCCAGACAGACAGCAACTAATGAAAAACTGTTTTTT. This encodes CATRPRQTATNEKLFF.

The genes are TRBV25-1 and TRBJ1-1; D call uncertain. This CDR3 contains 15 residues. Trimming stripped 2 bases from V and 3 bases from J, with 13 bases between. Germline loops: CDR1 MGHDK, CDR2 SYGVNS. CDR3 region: CASSEEEGRYTEAFF. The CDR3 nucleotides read TGTGCCAGCAGTGAAGAAGAAGGGAGGTACACTGAAGCTTTCTTT.

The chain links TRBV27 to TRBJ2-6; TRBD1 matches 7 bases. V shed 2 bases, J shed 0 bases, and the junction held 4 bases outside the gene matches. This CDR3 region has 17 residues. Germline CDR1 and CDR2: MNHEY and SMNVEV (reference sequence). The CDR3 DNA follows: TGTGCCAGCAGTTTACAGGGGGACCCCTCTGGGGCCAACGTCCTGACTTTC. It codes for CASSLQGDPSGANVLTF.

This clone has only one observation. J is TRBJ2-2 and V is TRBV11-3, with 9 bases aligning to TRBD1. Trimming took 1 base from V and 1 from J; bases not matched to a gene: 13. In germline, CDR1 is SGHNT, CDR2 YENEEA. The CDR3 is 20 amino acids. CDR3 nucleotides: TGTGCCAGCAGCTTAGGTACCCGCCGTCGGACAGGGGTGAACACCGGGGAGCTGTTTTTT. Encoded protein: CASSLGTRRRTGVNTGELFF.

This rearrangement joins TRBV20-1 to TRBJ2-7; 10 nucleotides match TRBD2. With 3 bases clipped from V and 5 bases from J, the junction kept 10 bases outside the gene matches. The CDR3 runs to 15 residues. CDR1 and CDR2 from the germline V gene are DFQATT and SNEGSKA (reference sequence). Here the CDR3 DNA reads TGCAGTGCTAGTTGGCTAGCGGGAGAACGGAACGAGCAGTACTTC. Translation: CSASWLAGERNEQYF.

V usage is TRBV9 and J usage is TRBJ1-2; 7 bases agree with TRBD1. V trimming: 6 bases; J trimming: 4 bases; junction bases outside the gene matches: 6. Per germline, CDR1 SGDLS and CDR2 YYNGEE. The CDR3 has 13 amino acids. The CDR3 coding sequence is TGTGCCAGCACACTCCCAGGGGGCTATGGCTACACCTTC. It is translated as CASTLPGGYGYTF. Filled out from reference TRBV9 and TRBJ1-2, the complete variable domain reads DSGVTQTPKHLITATGQRVTLRCSPRSGDLSVYWYQQSLDQGLQFLIQYYNGEERAKGNILERFSAQQFPDLHSELNLSSLELGDSALYFCASTLPGGYGYTFGSGTRLTVV.

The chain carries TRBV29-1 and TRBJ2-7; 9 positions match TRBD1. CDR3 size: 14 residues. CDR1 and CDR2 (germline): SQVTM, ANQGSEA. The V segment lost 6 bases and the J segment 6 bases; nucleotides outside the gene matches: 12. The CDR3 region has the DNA TGCAGCGTCCGACAGGGGGATGGGGTTCGCGAGCAGTACTTC. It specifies CSVRQGDGVREQYF.

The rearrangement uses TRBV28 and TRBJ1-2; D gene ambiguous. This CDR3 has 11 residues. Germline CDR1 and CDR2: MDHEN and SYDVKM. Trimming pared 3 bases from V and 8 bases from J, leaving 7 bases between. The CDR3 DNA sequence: TGTGCCAGCAGTTTCGCGTCAGGCTACACCTTC. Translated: CASSFASGYTF.

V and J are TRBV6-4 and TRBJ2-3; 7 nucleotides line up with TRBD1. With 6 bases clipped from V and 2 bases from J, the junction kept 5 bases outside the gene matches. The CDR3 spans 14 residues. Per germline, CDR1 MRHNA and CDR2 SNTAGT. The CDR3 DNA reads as TGTGCCAGCAGAAGCGACAGGGTCACAGATACGCAGTATTTT. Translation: CASRSDRVTDTQYF.

CDR3 protein: CASSRRLAGGPYNEQFF. In nucleotides, the CDR3 is TGTGCCAGCAGCCGCAGACTAGCGGGAGGGCCCTACAATGAGCAGTTCTTC. The chain recombines TRBV3-1 (or the pseudogene TRBV3-2) with TRBJ2-1; 14 bases line up with TRBD2. This CDR3 has 17 amino acids. Germline values: CDR1 LGHDT, CDR2 YNNKEL (reference sequence). With V trimmed by 4 bases and J by 2 bases, 4 bases remained unmatched.

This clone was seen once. The CDR3 DNA reads as TGTGCCAGCAGCCAAGGCGCTATCAAGGAGACCCAGTACTTC. Amino acid sequence: CASSQGAIKETQYF. The V gene is TRBV3-1 (or the pseudogene TRBV3-2), the J gene TRBJ2-5; D is unclear. This CDR3 is built from 14 residues. Looked up from germline, CDR1 is LGHDT and CDR2 is YNNKEL (reference sequence). The V gene lost 1 base and the J gene lost 5 bases, with 11 bases spanning the gap.

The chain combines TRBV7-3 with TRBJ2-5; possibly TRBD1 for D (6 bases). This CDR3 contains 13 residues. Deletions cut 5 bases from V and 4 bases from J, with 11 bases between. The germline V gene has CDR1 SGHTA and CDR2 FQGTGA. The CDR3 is CASSPTGTETQYF. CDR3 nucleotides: TGTGCCAGCAGCCCAACAGGGACAGAGACCCAGTACTTC. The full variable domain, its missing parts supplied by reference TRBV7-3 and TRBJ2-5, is GAGVSQTPSNKVTEKGKYVELRCDPISGHTALYWYRQSLGQGPEFLIYFQGTGAADDSGLPNDRFFAVRPEGSVSTLKIQRTERGDSAVYLCASSPTGTETQYFGPGTRLLVL.

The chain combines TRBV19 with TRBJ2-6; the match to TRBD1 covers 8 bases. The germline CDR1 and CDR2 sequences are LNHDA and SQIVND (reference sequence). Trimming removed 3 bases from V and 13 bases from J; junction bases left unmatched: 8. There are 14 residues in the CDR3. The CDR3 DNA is TGTGCCAGTAGTATTCCAGGCCAGGGGGCTGTCCTGACTTTC. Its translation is CASSIPGQGAVLTF.

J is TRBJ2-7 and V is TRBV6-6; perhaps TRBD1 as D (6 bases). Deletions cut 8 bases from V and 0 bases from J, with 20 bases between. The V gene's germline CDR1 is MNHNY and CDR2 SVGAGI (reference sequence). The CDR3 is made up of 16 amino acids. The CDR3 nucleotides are TGTGCCAGCGAACAAGGACAGCCCATAGTCTCCTACGAGCAGTACTTC. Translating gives CASEQGQPIVSYEQYF.

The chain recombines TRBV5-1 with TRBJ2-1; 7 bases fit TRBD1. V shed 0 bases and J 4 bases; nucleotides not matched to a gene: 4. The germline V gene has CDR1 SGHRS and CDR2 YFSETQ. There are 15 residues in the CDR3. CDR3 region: CASSLERGQYNEQFF. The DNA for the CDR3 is TGCGCCAGCAGCTTGGAAAGGGGGCAGTACAATGAGCAGTTCTTC.

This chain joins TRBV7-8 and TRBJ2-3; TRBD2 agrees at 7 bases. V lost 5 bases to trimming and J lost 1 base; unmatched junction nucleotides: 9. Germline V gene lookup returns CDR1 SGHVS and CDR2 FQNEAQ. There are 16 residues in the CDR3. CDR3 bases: TGTGCCAGCAGCCTGAGGGAGGGAGGGGGCACAGATACGCAGTATTTT. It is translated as CASSLREGGGTDTQYF.

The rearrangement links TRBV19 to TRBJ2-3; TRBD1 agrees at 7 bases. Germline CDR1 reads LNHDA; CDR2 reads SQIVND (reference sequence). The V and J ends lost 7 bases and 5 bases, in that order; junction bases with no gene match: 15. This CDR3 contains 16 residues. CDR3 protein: CASTQFGAGGLDTQYF. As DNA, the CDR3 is TGTGCCAGTACCCAATTTGGGGCAGGGGGATTAGATACGCAGTATTTT.

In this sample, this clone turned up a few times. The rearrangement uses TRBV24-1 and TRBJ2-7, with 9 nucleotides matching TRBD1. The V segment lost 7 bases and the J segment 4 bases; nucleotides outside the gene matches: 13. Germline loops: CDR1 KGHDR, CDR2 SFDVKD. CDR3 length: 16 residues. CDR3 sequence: CATRPLRGTGRYEQYF. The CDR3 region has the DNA TGTGCCACCAGACCACTACGGGGGACAGGGAGGTACGAGCAGTACTTC.

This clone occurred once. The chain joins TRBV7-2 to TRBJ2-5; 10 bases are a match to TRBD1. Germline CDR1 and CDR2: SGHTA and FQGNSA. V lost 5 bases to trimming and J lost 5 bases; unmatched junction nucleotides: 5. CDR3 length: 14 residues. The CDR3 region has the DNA TGTGCCAGCAGCCGCCGGGGACAGGGGGAGACCCAGTACTTC. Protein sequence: CASSRRGQGETQYF.

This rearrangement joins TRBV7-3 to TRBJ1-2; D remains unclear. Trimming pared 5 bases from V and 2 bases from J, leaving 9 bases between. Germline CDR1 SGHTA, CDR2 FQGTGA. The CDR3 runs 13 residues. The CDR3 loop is CASSPGINYGYTF. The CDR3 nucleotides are TGTGCCAGCAGCCCCGGGATAAACTATGGCTACACCTTC.

The DNA of the CDR3 is TGTGCCAGCAGTTCCCAAGACAGGGCCGCTCGGGGGTATGGCTACACCTTC. Translated: CASSSQDRAARGYGYTF. The J gene is TRBJ1-2, the V gene TRBV27; 7 bases agree with TRBD1. This CDR3 region has 17 residues. With V trimmed by 4 bases and J by 5 bases, 16 bases remained unmatched. Germline CDR1 is MNHEY and CDR2 is SMNVEV (reference sequence).

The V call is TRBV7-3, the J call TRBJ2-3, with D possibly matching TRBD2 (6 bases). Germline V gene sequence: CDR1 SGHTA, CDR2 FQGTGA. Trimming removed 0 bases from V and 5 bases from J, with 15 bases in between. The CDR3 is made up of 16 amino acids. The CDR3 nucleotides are TGTGCCAGCAGCTTAACAGGAGGGAGCGCGGGAGATACGCAGTATTTT. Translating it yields CASSLTGGSAGDTQYF.

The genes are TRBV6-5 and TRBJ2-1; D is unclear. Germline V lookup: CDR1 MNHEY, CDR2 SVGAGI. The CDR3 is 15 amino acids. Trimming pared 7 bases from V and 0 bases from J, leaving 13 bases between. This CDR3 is CASTPFTNSYNEQFF. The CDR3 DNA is TGTGCCAGCACTCCTTTTACTAACTCCTACAATGAGCAGTTCTTC.

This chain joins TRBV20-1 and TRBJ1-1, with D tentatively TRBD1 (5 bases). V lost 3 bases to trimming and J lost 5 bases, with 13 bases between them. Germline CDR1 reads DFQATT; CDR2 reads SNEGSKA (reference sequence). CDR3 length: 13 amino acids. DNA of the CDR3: TGCAGTGCTAGTAAAGGGGTGGGGACTGAAGCTTTCTTT. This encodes CSASKGVGTEAFF.

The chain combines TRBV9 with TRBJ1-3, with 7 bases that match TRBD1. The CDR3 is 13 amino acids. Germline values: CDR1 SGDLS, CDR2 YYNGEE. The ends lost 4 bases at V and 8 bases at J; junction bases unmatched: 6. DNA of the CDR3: TGTGCCAGCAGCTCTCGACAGGGAGACACCATATATTTT. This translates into CASSSRQGDTIYF.

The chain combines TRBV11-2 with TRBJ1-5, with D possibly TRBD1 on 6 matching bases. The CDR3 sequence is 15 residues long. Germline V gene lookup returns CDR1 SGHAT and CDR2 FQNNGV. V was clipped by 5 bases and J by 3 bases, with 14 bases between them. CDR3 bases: TGTGCCAGCAGCATTCAGGGGACCGACAATCAGCCCCAGCATTTT. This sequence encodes CASSIQGTDNQPQHF.

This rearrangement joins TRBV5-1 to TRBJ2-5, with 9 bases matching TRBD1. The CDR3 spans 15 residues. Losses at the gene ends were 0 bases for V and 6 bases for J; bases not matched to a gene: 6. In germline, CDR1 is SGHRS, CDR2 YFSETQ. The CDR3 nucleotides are TGCGCCAGCAGCTTGGGGGACAGGGACATGAAGACCCAGTACTTC. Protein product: CASSLGDRDMKTQYF. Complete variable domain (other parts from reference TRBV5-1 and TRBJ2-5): KAGVTQTPRYLIKTRGQQVTLSCSPISGHRSVSWYQQTPGQGLQFLFEYFSETQRNKGNFPGRFSGRQFSNSRSEMNVSTLELGDSALYLCASSLGDRDMKTQYFGPGTRLLVL.

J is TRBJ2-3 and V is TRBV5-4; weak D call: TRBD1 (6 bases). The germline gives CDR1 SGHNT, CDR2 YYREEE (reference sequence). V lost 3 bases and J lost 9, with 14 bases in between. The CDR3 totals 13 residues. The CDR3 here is CASSSAADRTQYF. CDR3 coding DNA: TGTGCCAGCAGCTCGGCGGCGGACAGAACGCAGTATTTT.

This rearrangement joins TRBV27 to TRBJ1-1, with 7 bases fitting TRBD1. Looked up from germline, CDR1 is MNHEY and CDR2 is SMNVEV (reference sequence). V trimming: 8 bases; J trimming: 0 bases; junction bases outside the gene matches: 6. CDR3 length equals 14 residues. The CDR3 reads CASRQGEMNTEAFF. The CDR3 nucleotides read TGTGCCAGCCGACAGGGAGAGATGAACACTGAAGCTTTCTTT.

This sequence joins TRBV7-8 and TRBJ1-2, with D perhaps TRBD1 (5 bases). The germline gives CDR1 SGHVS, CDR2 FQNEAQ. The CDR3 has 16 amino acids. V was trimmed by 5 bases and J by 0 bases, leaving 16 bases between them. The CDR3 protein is CASSLQGQSPNYGYTF. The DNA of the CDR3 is TGTGCCAGCAGCCTCCAGGGTCAGAGTCCTAACTATGGCTACACCTTC.

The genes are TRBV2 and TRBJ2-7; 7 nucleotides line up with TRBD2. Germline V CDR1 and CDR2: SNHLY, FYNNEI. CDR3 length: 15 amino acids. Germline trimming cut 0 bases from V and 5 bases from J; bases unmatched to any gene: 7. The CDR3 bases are TGTGCCAGCAGTGAAGCTGGGGGGGTGCTCGACGAGCAGTACTTC. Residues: CASSEAGGVLDEQYF.